The 28 T cell receptor beta chains below all came from one sample that was sequenced in a study of cytomegalovirus exposure and HLA in healthy donors. PCR was performed using 60 Vbeta and 13 Jbeta primers. Profiling relied on immunoSEQ multiplex PCR, and the TCRdb table lists in-frame clones only, not all of them. The sample yields around 70,000 clones, roughly 88% seen once. The sample comprised PBMCs. The receptors derive from a woman in her thirties in good health and CMV-seronegative.

The gene calls are TRBV19 and TRBJ2-7; perhaps TRBD2 as D (6 bases). Germline-derived CDR1 and CDR2 are LNHDA and SQIVND (reference sequence). There are 13 residues in the CDR3. V lost 3 bases, J lost 2 bases, and 8 bases lay in between. The CDR3 sequence: CASSIGGAYEQYF. The CDR3 DNA is TGTGCCAGTAGTATTGGCGGGGCCTACGAGCAGTACTTC. Looking up the rest from reference TRBV19 and TRBJ2-7 gives the full variable domain: DGGITQSPKYLFRKEGQNVTLSCEQNLNHDAMYWYRQDPGQGLRLIYYSQIVNDFQKGDIAEGYSVSREKKESFPLTVTSAQKNPTAFYLCASSIGGAYEQYFGPGTRLTVT.

The CDR3 loop reads CASSDLDFSDGYTF. In nucleotides, the CDR3 is TGTGCCAGCAGTGATCTGGACTTTTCCGATGGCTACACCTTC. This sequence joins TRBV6-1 and TRBJ1-2; D ambiguous. V lost 3 bases and J lost 6, with 14 bases in between. The CDR3 sequence is 14 residues long. The germline V gene has CDR1 MNHNS and CDR2 SASEGT.

This chain connects TRBV10-2 to TRBJ2-3, with no clear D. V shed 4 bases and J shed 3 bases, with 14 bases lying between them. Per the germline V gene, CDR1 is WSHSY and CDR2 is SAAADI. The CDR3 loop spans 15 amino acids. In DNA form, the CDR3 reads TGCGCCAGCAGTGTTTCCGGTGCGAGTACAGATACGCAGTATTTT. Residues: CASSVSGASTDTQYF.

The chain couples TRBV28 to TRBJ2-5; weak D call: TRBD1 (5 bases). Germline loops: CDR1 MDHEN, CDR2 SYDVKM. The CDR3 sequence is 13 residues long. V dropped 8 bases and J dropped 2 bases, with 12 bases sitting between them. The CDR3 DNA follows: TGTGCCAGCGCGAGACAGTTTCAAGAGACCCAGTACTTC. Translated, it gives CASARQFQETQYF.

The V and J genes are TRBV5-1 and TRBJ1-2; D not resolved. The CDR3 is 16 amino acids. Per the germline V gene, CDR1 is SGHRS and CDR2 is YFSETQ. V was trimmed by 5 bases and J by 1 base, leaving 18 bases between them. The DNA for the CDR3 is TGCGCCAGCAGGTTGTGGACTGACGGGTTTAACTATGGCTACACCTTC. Translation: CASRLWTDGFNYGYTF.

The chain couples TRBV4-2 to TRBJ2-3, with TRBD2 identical over 12 bases. Trimming removed 0 bases from V and 5 bases from J; junction bases left unmatched: 6. CDR3 length equals 17 residues. Germline V gene data show CDR1 as LGHNA and CDR2 as YNFKEQ. The CDR3 nucleotides read TGTGCCAGCAGCCAAGACGTAACTAGCGGGAGGAGAGATACGCAGTATTTT. Encoded protein: CASSQDVTSGRRDTQYF.

The rearrangement uses TRBV7-6 and TRBJ2-5; possible D gene TRBD1, 6 bases. Trimming removed 5 bases from V and 2 bases from J, with 15 bases in between. This CDR3 is 15 amino acids long. Germline CDR1 is SGHVS and CDR2 is FNYEAQ. CDR3: CASSRSPGEQETQYF. As DNA, the CDR3 is TGTGCCAGCAGCCGTAGCCCAGGGGAACAAGAGACCCAGTACTTC.

This clone was seen more than once but under ten times. This chain joins TRBV7-2 and TRBJ1-4; 7 nucleotides align to TRBD1. The germline CDR1 and CDR2 sequences are SGHTA and FQGNSA. The CDR3 has 12 amino acids. J lost 13 bases, V lost 5 bases, and 7 bases had no gene match. CDR3 coding DNA: TGTGCCAGCAGCGTAACAGGGGTAGGACTGTTTTTT. The encoded protein is CASSVTGVGLFF.

The chain recombines TRBV10-3 with TRBJ1-3; D is uncertain. This CDR3 is 15 amino acids long. Trimming cost V 1 base and J 1 base, with 8 bases left between them. Germline-derived CDR1 and CDR2 are ENHRY and SYGVKD. In nucleotides, the CDR3 is TGTGCCATCAGTGAGTACCTTGAGTCTGGAAACACCATATATTTT. Its translation is CAISEYLESGNTIYF.

V usage is TRBV6-5 and J usage is TRBJ1-4; no definite D call. Between the trimmed V and J ends, which lost 6 bases and 3 bases, there was a span of 11 bases. Germline assignment: CDR1 MNHEY and CDR2 SVGAGI. The CDR3 loop spans 14 amino acids. For the CDR3, the DNA is TGTGCCAGCAGGGGTGGGCACCCTAATGAAAAACTGTTTTTT. Translating it yields CASRGGHPNEKLFF.

A single count supports this clone. The chain combines TRBV29-1 with TRBJ2-2, with no clear D. The germline V and J ends were trimmed by 4 bases and 6 bases, with 6 bases remaining between them. From germline, CDR1 is SQVTM and CDR2 ANQGSEA. The CDR3 runs 11 residues. CDR3 loop: CSVARAGELFF. The CDR3 DNA reads TGCAGCGTTGCCCGGGCCGGGGAGCTGTTTTTT.

The chain couples TRBV10-1 to TRBJ2-7, with 9 bases that match TRBD1. V was pared by 5 bases and J by 1 base, with 9 bases of the junction left unmatched. The germline gives CDR1 WNHNN, CDR2 SYGVQD (reference sequence). This CDR3 spans 16 amino acids. Here the CDR3 reads CASSYSETGGSYEQYF. CDR3 in DNA: TGCGCCAGCAGTTACTCCGAGACAGGGGGATCCTACGAGCAGTACTTC.

The rearrangement joins TRBV19 to TRBJ1-3, with 8 nucleotides matching TRBD1. The ends lost 1 base at V and 3 bases at J; junction bases unmatched: 5. Per germline, CDR1 LNHDA and CDR2 SQIVND (reference sequence). The CDR3 extends over 16 amino acids. This chain's CDR3 is CASSIAGGIGGNTIYF. In DNA, the CDR3 is TGTGCCAGTAGTATAGCAGGGGGCATCGGTGGAAACACCATATATTTT.

The chain joins TRBV28 to TRBJ2-7; 8 bases are shared with TRBD1. The CDR3 extends over 14 amino acids. Germline V gene lookup returns CDR1 MDHEN and CDR2 SYDVKM. The J segment lost 3 bases and the V segment lost 1 base, leaving 2 bases of the junction unmatched. CDR3 DNA: TGTGCCAGCAGTTTATCCAGGGGGCTCTACGAGCAGTACTTC. It translates to CASSLSRGLYEQYF.

V usage is TRBV19 and J usage is TRBJ1-1; D may be TRBD1 (6 bases). CDR3 size: 15 residues. Germline CDR1 and CDR2: LNHDA and SQIVND (reference sequence). V was cut by 4 bases and J by 3 bases, with 15 bases left in between. The CDR3 bases are TGTGCCAGTAGTAAAAGGACAGTAAGGGACACTGAAGCTTTCTTT. Its translation is CASSKRTVRDTEAFF.

This chain uses TRBV28 with TRBJ2-3, with TRBD2 matching 12 bases. Germline V gene data show CDR1 as MDHEN and CDR2 as SYDVKM. The CDR3 contains 18 residues. V shed 4 bases and J 8 bases; nucleotides not matched to a gene: 16. In DNA form, the CDR3 reads TGTGCCAGCAGTTCCCCGATATGGCTAGCGGGAGGGCCGGGTACGCAGTATTTT. Protein sequence: CASSSPIWLAGGPGTQYF.

The chain couples TRBV28 to TRBJ1-5; D gene ambiguous. Looked up from germline, CDR1 is MDHEN and CDR2 is SYDVKM. CDR3 size: 12 residues. The V end was cut by 4 bases, the J end by 5 bases, with 6 bases between. CDR3 coding DNA: TGTGCCAGCAGTTCCTCTCATCAGCCCCAGCATTTT. Translated: CASSSSHQPQHF.

The rearrangement uses TRBV4-3 and TRBJ2-6, with TRBD2 identical over 11 bases. CDR1 and CDR2 from the germline V gene are LGHNA and YSLEER. The length of the CDR3 is 17 residues. Unmatched junction bases numbered 5, after V lost 0 bases and J lost 7 bases. CDR3 region: CASSQETSGSGANVLTF. Written as DNA, the CDR3 is TGCGCCAGCAGCCAAGAAACTAGCGGGAGTGGAGCCAACGTCCTGACTTTC.

This chain joins TRBV7-9 and TRBJ1-1, with a possible D match to TRBD1 (5 bases). The CDR3 consists of 12 residues. The V gene's germline CDR1 is SEHNR and CDR2 FQNEAQ (reference sequence). V lost 5 bases, J lost 6 bases, and 10 bases lay in between. CDR3 amino acids: CASSKMGPEAFF. Here the CDR3 DNA reads TGTGCCAGCAGCAAGATGGGGCCTGAAGCTTTCTTT.

The CDR3 spells CAISESGPGSNQPQHF. The CDR3 coding sequence is TGTGCCATCAGTGAGTCGGGGCCAGGGAGCAATCAGCCCCAGCATTTT. The gene calls are TRBV10-3 and TRBJ1-5; D perhaps matches TRBD1 (5 bases). Trimming took off 0 bases at V and 1 base at J, with 10 bases between the two ends. The CDR3 loop spans 16 amino acids. In germline, CDR1 is ENHRY, CDR2 SYGVKD.

CDR3 sequence: CASSPGTGERDTQYF. In nucleotides, the CDR3 is TGTGCCAGCAGCCCCGGGACAGGGGAACGGGATACGCAGTATTTT. The chain employs TRBV9 and TRBJ2-3, with TRBD1 matching 10 bases. After removal of 4 bases from V and 6 bases from J, the junction contained 8 bases not matched to a gene. Germline CDR1 SGDLS, CDR2 YYNGEE. CDR3 length: 15 residues.

The chain recombines TRBV7-2 with TRBJ2-5; D is uncertain. Germline CDR1 and CDR2: SGHTA and FQGNSA. CDR3 length: 14 residues. Trimming left V 2 bases short and J 2 bases short, with 9 bases between. The CDR3 is CASSLSQTQETQYF. The CDR3 DNA follows: TGTGCCAGCAGCTTAAGCCAGACTCAAGAGACCCAGTACTTC.

A few counts support this clone. The chain joins TRBV6-1 to TRBJ1-3, with D possibly TRBD1 on 6 matching bases. Germline CDR1 and CDR2: MNHNS and SASEGT. This CDR3 has 16 amino acids. The V gene lost 0 bases and the J gene lost 4 bases, with 13 bases spanning the gap. CDR3 amino acids: CASSEAATGSGNTIYF. The CDR3 coding sequence is TGTGCCAGCAGTGAAGCGGCAACAGGGTCCGGAAACACCATATATTTT.

The chain carries TRBV6-6 and TRBJ1-6; 7 positions match TRBD1. CDR3 size: 15 residues. Germline V gene sequence: CDR1 MNHNY, CDR2 SVGAGI (reference sequence). The V gene end was trimmed by 0 bases and the J gene end by 8 bases; junction bases not matched to a gene: 4. In DNA form, the CDR3 reads TGTGCCAGCAGTTACTCGACAGGGACCGATTCACCCCTCCACTTT. Protein product: CASSYSTGTDSPLHF.

This clone has only one observation. The chain has TRBV5-1 and TRBJ2-7; 7 nucleotides match TRBD1. Trimming took 4 bases from V and 7 from J; bases not matched to a gene: 5. Germline V CDR1 and CDR2: SGHRS, YFSETQ. The CDR3 covers 12 residues. CDR3 residues: CASSRQGWEQYF. The CDR3 DNA sequence: TGCGCCAGCAGCCGACAGGGTTGGGAGCAGTACTTC.

The chain carries TRBV7-6 and TRBJ2-1; D is unclear. Germline V gene sequence: CDR1 SGHVS, CDR2 FNYEAQ. Deletions cut 0 bases from V and 5 bases from J, with 2 bases between. There are 12 residues in the CDR3. The CDR3 reads CASSLADNEQFF. In nucleotides, the CDR3 is TGTGCCAGCAGCTTAGCCGACAATGAGCAGTTCTTC.

The gene calls are TRBV5-1 and TRBJ2-1; D perhaps matches TRBD2 (6 bases). The CDR3 sequence is 14 residues long. The V gene lost 4 bases and the J gene lost 6 bases, with 14 bases spanning the gap. CDR1 is SGHRS, CDR2 YFSETQ, per germline. DNA for the CDR3: TGCGCCAGCAGCACGGCTAGCGTATTCAATGAGCAGTTCTTC. Translating gives CASSTASVFNEQFF. Full variable domain (missing parts from reference TRBV5-1 and TRBJ2-1): KAGVTQTPRYLIKTRGQQVTLSCSPISGHRSVSWYQQTPGQGLQFLFEYFSETQRNKGNFPGRFSGRQFSNSRSEMNVSTLELGDSALYLCASSTASVFNEQFFGPGTRLTVL.

The chain recombines TRBV28 with TRBJ2-6, with D unresolved. The CDR3 covers 15 residues. The V gene lost 7 bases and the J gene lost 0 bases, with 10 bases spanning the gap. Looked up from germline, CDR1 is MDHEN and CDR2 is SYDVKM. CDR3: CASTTVRSGANVLTF. DNA of the CDR3: TGTGCCAGCACCACAGTCCGCTCTGGGGCCAACGTCCTGACTTTC.